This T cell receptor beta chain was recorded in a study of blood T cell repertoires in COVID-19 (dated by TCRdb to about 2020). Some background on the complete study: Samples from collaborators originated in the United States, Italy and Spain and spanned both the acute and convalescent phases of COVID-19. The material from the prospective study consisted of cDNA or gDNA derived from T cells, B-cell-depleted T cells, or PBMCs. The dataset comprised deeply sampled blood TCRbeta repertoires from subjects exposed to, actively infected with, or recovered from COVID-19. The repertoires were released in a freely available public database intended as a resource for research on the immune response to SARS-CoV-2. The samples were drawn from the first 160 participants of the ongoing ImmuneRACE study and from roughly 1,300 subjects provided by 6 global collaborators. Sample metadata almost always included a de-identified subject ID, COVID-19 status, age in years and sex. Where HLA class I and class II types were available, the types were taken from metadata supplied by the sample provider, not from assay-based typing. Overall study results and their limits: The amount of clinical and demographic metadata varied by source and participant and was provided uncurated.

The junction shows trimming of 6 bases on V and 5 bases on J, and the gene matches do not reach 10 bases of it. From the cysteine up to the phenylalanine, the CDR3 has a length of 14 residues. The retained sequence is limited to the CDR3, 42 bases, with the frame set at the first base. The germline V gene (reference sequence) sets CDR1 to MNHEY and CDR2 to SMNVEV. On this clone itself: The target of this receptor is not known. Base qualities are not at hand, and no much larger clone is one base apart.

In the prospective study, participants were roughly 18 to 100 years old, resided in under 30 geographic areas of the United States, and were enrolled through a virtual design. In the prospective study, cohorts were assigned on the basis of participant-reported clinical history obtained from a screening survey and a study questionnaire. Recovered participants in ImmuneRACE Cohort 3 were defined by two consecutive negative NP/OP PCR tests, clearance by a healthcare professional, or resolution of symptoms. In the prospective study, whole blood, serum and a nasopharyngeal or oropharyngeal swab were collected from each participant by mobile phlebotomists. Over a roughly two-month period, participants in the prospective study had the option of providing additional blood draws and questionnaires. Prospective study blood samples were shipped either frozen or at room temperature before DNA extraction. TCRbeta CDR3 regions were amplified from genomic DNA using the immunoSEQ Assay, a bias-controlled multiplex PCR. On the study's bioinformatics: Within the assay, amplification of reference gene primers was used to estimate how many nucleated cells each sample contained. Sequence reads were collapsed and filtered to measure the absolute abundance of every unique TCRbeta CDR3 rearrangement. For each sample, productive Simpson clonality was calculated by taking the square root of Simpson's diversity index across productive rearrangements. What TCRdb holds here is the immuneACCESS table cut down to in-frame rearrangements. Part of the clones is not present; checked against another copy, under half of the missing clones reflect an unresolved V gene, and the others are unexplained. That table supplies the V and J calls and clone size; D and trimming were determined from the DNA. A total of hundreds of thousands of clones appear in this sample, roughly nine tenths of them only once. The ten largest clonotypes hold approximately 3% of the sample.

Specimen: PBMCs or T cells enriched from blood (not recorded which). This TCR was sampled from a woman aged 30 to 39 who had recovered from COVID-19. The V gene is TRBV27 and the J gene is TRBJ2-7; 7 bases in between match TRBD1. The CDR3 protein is CASSSQGNIHEQYF. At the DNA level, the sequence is TGTGCCAGCAGCTCACAGGGGAATATCCACGAGCAGTACTTC.